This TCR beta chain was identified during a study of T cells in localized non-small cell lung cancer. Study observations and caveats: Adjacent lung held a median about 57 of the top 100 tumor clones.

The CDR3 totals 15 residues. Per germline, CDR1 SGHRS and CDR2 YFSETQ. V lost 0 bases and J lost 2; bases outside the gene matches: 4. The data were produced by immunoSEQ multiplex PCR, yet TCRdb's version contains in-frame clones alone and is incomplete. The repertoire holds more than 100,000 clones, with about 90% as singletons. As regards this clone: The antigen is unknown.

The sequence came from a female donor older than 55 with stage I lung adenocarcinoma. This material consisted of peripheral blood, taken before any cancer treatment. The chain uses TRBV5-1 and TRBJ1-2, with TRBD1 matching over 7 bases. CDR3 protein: CASSLGDRANYGYTF. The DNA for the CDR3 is TGCGCCAGCAGCTTGGGCGACAGGGCCAACTATGGCTACACCTTC.